This entry lists 8 T cell receptor beta chains sequenced from one sample in a study of T-cell reconstitution after alpha-beta-depleted transplantation in children. Unique molecular identifiers were incorporated into the prepared TCRbeta library. TCRdb ran MiXCR on the PCR reads and lists one entry per CDR3 protein. The table lists 300,000 or so distinct CDR3 sequences, roughly 9.5% of them singletons. The specimen comprised PBMCs from the stem cell graft donor, sampled from the stem cell graft. All receptors derive from a human donor who donated a stem cell graft to a child with SCID.

This clonotype has only a few counts. This rearrangement joins TRBV12-3 or TRBV12-4 to TRBJ2-7; a weak D match, TRBD1 (6 bases). The CDR3 is made up of 14 amino acids. Trimming left V 3 bases short and J 6 bases short, with 15 bases between. The CDR3 coding sequence is TGTGCCAGCAGTTTCCCAGGGGCATTATTCGAGCAGTACTTC. Amino acid sequence: CASSFPGALFEQYF.

This chain links TRBV21-1 with TRBJ1-2; no DNA check was done on the table's D call, TRBD1. TRBV21-1 is marked as a pseudogene. The CDR3 extends over 15 amino acids. In nucleotides, the CDR3 is TGTGCCAGCACCGGTTCGACAGGGGGAGACTATGGCTACACCTTC. It encodes CASTGSTGGDYGYTF.

This clonotype was recorded many times. This chain joins TRBV6-5 and TRBJ2-3; D is perhaps TRBD1 or TRBD2 (5 bases each). V shed 1 base and J shed 2 bases, with 16 bases lying between them. This CDR3 comprises 17 residues. Germline V CDR1 and CDR2: MNHEY, SVGAGI. The CDR3: CASSYYAPGAITDTQYF. DNA of the CDR3: TGTGCCAGCAGTTACTACGCCCCCGGGGCGATCACAGATACGCAGTATTTT.

This chain joins TRBV2 and TRBJ2-2, with 7 positions matching TRBD2. The V segment lost 8 bases and the J segment 2 bases; nucleotides outside the gene matches: 11. This CDR3 contains 16 residues. Per germline, CDR1 SNHLY and CDR2 FYNNEI. CDR3 coding DNA: TGTGCCAGCGCCGACCCAGCGGGGCAAAACACCGGGGAGCTGTTTTTT. Its translation: CASADPAGQNTGELFF.

The rearrangement links TRBV12-3 or TRBV12-4 to TRBJ2-1; 9 bases are a match to TRBD2. CDR3 length: 13 residues. After removal of 5 bases from V and 9 bases from J, the junction contained 5 bases not matched to a gene. The CDR3 reads CASSQLLAGEQFF. The CDR3, as DNA: TGTGCCAGCAGTCAATTACTAGCGGGTGAGCAGTTCTTC.

The table lists this clonotype with a few counts. The V and J genes are TRBV20-1 and TRBJ2-1, with 8 bases that match TRBD2. The length of the CDR3 is 14 residues. The V gene's germline CDR1 is DFQATT and CDR2 SNEGSKA (reference sequence). With 3 bases clipped from V and 4 bases from J, the junction kept 5 bases outside the gene matches. CDR3 loop: CSASERGQYNEQFF. The CDR3 nucleotides are TGCAGTGCTAGTGAGCGGGGGCAGTACAATGAGCAGTTCTTC.

V is TRBV27 and J is TRBJ2-3; D remains ambiguous. V lost 0 bases and J 4 bases, leaving 14 bases between the germline ends. CDR1 is MNHEY, CDR2 SMNVEV, per germline (reference sequence). The CDR3 runs 16 residues. Written as DNA, the CDR3 is TGTGCCAGCAGTTTATCGTGGCAGAGAGGCGCAGATACGCAGTATTTT. It is translated as CASSLSWQRGADTQYF.

This clonotype has ten or more counts. The V gene is TRBV20-1, the J gene TRBJ2-3, with 10 nucleotides matching TRBD2. Losses at the gene ends were 3 bases for V and 0 bases for J; bases not matched to a gene: 15. Germline V gives CDR1 DFQATT, CDR2 SNEGSKA (reference sequence). This CDR3 has 19 amino acids. The CDR3 sequence: CSASQMLAGGPASTDTQYF. The CDR3, as DNA: TGCAGTGCTAGTCAGATGTTAGCGGGGGGTCCCGCTAGCACAGATACGCAGTATTTT.